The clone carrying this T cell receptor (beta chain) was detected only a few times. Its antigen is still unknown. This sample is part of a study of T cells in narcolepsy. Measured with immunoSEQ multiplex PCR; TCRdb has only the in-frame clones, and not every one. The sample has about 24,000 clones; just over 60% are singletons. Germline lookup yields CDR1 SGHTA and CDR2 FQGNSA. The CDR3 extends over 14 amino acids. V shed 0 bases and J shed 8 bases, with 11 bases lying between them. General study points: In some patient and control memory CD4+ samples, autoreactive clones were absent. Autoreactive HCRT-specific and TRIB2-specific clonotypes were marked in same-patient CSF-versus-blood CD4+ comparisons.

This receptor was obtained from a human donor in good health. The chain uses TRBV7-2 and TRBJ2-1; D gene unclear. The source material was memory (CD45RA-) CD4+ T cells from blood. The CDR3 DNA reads TGTGCCAGCAGCTTAGCGGGCAGCAAGGATGAGCAGTTCTTC. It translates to CASSLAGSKDEQFF. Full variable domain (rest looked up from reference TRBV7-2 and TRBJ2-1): GAGVSQSPSNKVTEKGKDVELRCDPISGHTALYWYRQSLGQGLEFLIYFQGNSAPDKSGLPSDRFSAERTGGSVSTLTIQRTQQEDSAVYLCASSLAGSKDEQFFGPGTRLTVL.